This TCR beta chain was recovered during a study of neurological immune-mediated disorders. Trimming pared 5 bases from V and 3 bases from J, leaving 13 bases between. The CDR3 is 14 residues long. The germline gives CDR1 SGHTA, CDR2 FQGNSA. Many counts were recorded for this clonotype. There were about a million CD4+ or CD8+ T cells used in the sorted libraries. Every sequencing run drew on 15-18 subjects and yielded over 200 million TCR-beta sequences. TCRdb used MiXCR to reprocess the 5' RACE reads, holding one entry per CDR3 protein. The table lists roughly 44,000 distinct CDR3 sequences, about 6% of them singletons.

The sequence was obtained from a woman between 40 and 50 years old in good health. The rearrangement joins TRBV7-2 to TRBJ2-5; weak D call: TRBD2 (6 bases). Sample: CD4+ T cells from blood. The CDR3: CASSRGGIKETQYF. The CDR3 region has the DNA TGTGCCAGCAGCCGCGGCGGGATTAAAGAGACCCAGTACTTC.